This TCR beta chain was sequenced for a study of T-cell memory formation after mild COVID-19. A single record per CDR3 protein comes from TCRdb applying MiXCR to the 5' RACE reads. The data hold around 320,000 distinct CDR3 sequences, with just under 20% observed a single time. This clonotype has a handful of counts. Germline CDR1 is DFQATT and CDR2 is SNEGSKA (reference sequence). This CDR3 contains 12 residues. The V end lost 5 bases, the J end lost 3 bases, and 11 bases lay between the germline ends. Sequenced input: PBMCs or a T cell subset sorted from them (not recorded which). The TCR originated in a young man who had mild COVID-19 (a few samples of this study predate the infection). Cell type and time point are not known. The rearrangement uses TRBV20-1 and TRBJ2-7, with a possible D match to TRBD1 (6 bases). CDR3 amino acids: CSAYLGGYEQYF. The CDR3 DNA follows: TGCAGTGCTTACCTAGGGGGCTACGAGCAGTACTTC.